The 5 T cell receptor beta chains given below trace back to one sample, sequenced in a study of regulatory dendritic cells for organ transplantation. Assay used: immunoSEQ multiplex PCR; TCRdb lists only in-frame clones, some missing. The sample includes around 19,000 clones, about 70% of them seen just once. The material sequenced was memory CD4+ T cells from blood. Subset noted: CD45RO+ memory T cells. These receptors originate from a human donor in good health.

This sequence joins TRBV4-1 and TRBJ2-1, with D unresolved. V was shortened by 0 bases and J by 6 bases, with 24 bases between the two germline ends. Germline CDR1 MGHRA, CDR2 YSYEKL. This CDR3 has 19 residues. The CDR3 DNA sequence: TGCGCCAGCAGCCAAGAAGCCCCTACGAGTAGCCAGTTCGTCAATGAGCAGTTCTTC. Encoded protein: CASSQEAPTSSQFVNEQFF.

The chain joins TRBV11-2 to TRBJ1-1; 8 bases line up with TRBD1. V was pared by 3 bases and J by 3 bases, with 6 bases of the junction left unmatched. The V gene's germline CDR1 is SGHAT and CDR2 FQNNGV. The CDR3 runs to 15 residues. The chain's CDR3 is CASSLDRVMDTEAFF. The CDR3, as DNA: TGTGCCAGCAGCTTGGACAGGGTCATGGACACTGAAGCTTTCTTT.

This clone was counted a few times. This chain links TRBV5-5 with TRBJ2-3; the D gene is possibly TRBD1 (6 bases). Trimming pared 0 bases from V and 5 bases from J, leaving 16 bases between. Germline V lookup: CDR1 SGHKS, CDR2 YYEKEE (reference sequence). This CDR3 spans 16 amino acids. CDR3 protein: CASSLGTAGPRDTQYF. The CDR3 DNA reads as TGTGCCAGCAGCTTGGGGACAGCAGGACCAAGAGATACGCAGTATTTT.

This clone was counted only a few times. The chain carries TRBV11-2 and TRBJ1-2; the match to TRBD1 covers 10 bases. The ends lost 7 bases at V and 5 bases at J; junction bases unmatched: 7. The CDR3 has 14 amino acids. Looked up from germline, CDR1 is SGHAT and CDR2 is FQNNGV. For the CDR3, the DNA is TGTGCCAGCACCCCAGGGACAGGGGTTTATGGCTACACCTTC. Translation: CASTPGTGVYGYTF.

The rearrangement links TRBV6-6 to TRBJ2-5; possible D gene TRBD1, 5 bases. The closer fit of TRBJ2-7 to the DNA end suggests the J call may be wrong. Germline CDR1 reads MNHNY; CDR2 reads SVGAGI (reference sequence). CDR3 size: 16 residues. CDR3 DNA: TGTGCCAGCAGTTACGGAGAACACAGGACCTTTTACGAGCAGTACTTC. Encoded protein: CASSYGEHRTFYEQYF.